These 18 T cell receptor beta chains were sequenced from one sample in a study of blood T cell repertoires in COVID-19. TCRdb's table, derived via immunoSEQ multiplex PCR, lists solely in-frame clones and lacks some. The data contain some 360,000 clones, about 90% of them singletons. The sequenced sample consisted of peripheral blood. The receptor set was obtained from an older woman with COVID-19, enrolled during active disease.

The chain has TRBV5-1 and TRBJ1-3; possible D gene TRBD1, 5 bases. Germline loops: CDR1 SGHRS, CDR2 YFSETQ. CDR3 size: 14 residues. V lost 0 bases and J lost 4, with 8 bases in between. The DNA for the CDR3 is TGCGCCAGCAGCTTGGCTCAGGGCGGAAACACCATATATTTT. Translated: CASSLAQGGNTIYF.

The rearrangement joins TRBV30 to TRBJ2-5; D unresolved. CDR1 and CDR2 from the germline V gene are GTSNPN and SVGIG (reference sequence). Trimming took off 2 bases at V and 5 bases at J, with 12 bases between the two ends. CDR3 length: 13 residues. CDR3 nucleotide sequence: TGTGCCTGGAGTAATGGGCCCCGGGAGACCCAGTACTTC. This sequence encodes CAWSNGPRETQYF.

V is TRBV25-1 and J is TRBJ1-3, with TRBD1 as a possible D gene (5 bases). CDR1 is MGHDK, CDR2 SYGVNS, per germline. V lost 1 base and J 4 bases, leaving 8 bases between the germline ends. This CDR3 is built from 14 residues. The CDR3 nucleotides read TGTGCCAGCAGTGAATCGGGGGGAGGAAACACCATATATTTT. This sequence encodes CASSESGGGNTIYF. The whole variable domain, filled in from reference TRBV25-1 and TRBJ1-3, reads EADIYQTPRYLVIGTGKKITLECSQTMGHDKMYWYQQDPGMELHLIHYSYGVNSTEKGDLSSESTVSRIRTEHFPLTLESARPSHTSQYLCASSESGGGNTIYFGEGSWLTVV.

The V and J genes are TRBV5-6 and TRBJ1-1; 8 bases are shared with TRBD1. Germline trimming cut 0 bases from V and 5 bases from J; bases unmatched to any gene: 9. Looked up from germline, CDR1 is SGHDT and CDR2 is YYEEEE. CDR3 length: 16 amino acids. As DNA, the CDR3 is TGTGCCAGCAGCTTGGGGGTTGGACAGGGAGGGACTGAAGCTTTCTTT. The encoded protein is CASSLGVGQGGTEAFF.

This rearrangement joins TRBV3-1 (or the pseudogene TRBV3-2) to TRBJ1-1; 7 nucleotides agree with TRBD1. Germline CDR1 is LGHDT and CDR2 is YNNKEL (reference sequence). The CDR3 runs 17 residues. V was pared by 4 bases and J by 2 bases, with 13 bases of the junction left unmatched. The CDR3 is CASSLGQARRFNTEAFF. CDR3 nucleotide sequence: TGTGCCAGCAGCCTCGGACAGGCTCGCCGCTTTAACACTGAAGCTTTCTTT.

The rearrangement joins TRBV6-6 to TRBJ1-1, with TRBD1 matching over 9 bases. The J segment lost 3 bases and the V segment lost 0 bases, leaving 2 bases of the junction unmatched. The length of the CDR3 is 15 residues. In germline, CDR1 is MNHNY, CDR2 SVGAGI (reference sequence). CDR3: CASSYSGQGYTEAFF. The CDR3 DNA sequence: TGTGCCAGCAGTTACTCCGGACAGGGGTACACTGAAGCTTTCTTT.

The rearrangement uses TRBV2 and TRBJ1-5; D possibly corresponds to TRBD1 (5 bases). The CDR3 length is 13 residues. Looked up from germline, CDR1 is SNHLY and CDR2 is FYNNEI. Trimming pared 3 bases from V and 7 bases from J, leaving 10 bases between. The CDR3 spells CASSEPGHQPQHF. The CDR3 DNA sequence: TGTGCCAGCAGTGAGCCAGGGCACCAGCCCCAGCATTTT.

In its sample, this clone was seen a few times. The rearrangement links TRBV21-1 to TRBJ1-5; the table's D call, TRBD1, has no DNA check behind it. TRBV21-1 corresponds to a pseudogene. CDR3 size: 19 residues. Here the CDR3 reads CASRNLGQGLQKSNQPQHF. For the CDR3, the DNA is TGTGCCAGCCGTAACCTGGGACAGGGGTTGCAAAAGAGCAATCAGCCCCAGCATTTT.

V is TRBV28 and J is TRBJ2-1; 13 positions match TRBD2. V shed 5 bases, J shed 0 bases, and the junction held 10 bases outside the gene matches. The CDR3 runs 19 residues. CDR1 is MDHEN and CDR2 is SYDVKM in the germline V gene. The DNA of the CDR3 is TGTGCCAGCAGTCCCCTACCGGGACTAGCGGGGAGCTCCTACAATGAGCAGTTCTTC. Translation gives CASSPLPGLAGSSYNEQFF.

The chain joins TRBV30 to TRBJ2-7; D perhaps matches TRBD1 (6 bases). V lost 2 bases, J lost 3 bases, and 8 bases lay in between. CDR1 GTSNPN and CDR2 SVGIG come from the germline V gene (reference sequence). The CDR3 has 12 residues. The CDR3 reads CAWSQDSYEQYF. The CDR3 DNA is TGTGCCTGGAGTCAGGACAGCTACGAGCAGTACTTC. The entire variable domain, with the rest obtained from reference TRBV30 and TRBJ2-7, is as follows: SQTIHQWPATLVQPVGSPLSLECTVEGTSNPNLYWYRQAAGRGLQLLFYSVGIGQISSEVPQNLSASRPQDRQFILSSKKLLLSDSGFYLCAWSQDSYEQYFGPGTRLTVT.

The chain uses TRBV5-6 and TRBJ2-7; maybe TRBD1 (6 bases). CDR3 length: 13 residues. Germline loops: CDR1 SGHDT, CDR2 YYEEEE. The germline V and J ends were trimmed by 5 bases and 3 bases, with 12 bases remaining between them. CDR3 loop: CASSRGQLYEQYF. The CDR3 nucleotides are TGTGCCAGCAGTCGCGGACAGCTCTACGAGCAGTACTTC.

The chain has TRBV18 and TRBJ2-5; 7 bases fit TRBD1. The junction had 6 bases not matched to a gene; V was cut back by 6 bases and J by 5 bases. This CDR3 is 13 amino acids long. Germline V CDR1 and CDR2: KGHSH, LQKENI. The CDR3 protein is CASSIDRAETQYF. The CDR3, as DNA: TGTGCCAGCTCGATAGACAGGGCTGAGACCCAGTACTTC.

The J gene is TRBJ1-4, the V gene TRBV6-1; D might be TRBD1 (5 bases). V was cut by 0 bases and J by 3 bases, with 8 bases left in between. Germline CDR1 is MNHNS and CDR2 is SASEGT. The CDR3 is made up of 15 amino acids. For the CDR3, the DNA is TGTGCCAGCAGTGAAGCGACAGTCCCTAATGAAAAACTGTTTTTT. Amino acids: CASSEATVPNEKLFF.

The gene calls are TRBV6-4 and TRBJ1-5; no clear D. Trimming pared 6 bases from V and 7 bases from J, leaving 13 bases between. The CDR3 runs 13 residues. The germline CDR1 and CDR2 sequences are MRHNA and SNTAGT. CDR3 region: CASSPEGGQPQHF. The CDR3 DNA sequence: TGTGCCAGCAGCCCTGAGGGAGGGCAGCCCCAGCATTTT.

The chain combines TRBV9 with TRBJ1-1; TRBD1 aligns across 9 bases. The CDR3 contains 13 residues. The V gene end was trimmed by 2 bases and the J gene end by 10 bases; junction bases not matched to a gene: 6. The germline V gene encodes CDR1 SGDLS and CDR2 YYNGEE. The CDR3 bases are TGTGCCAGCAGCGTGGCGACAGGGGGAGTAGCTTTCTTT. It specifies CASSVATGGVAFF. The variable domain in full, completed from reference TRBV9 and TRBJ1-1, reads DSGVTQTPKHLITATGQRVTLRCSPRSGDLSVYWYQQSLDQGLQFLIQYYNGEERAKGNILERFSAQQFPDLHSELNLSSLELGDSALYFCASSVATGGVAFFGQGTRLTVV.

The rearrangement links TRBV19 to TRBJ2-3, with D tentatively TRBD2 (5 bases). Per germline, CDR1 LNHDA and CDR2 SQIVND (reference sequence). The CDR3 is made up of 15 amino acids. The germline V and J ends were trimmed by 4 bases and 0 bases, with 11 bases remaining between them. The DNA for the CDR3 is TGTGCCAGTAGTAATCGAGGGATGAGCACAGATACGCAGTATTTT. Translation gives CASSNRGMSTDTQYF.

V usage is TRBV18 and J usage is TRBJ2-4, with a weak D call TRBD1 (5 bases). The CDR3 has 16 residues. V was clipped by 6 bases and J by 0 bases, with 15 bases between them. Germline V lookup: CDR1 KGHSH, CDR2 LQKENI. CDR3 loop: CASSPQGGEAKNIQYF. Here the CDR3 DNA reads TGTGCCAGCTCGCCCCAGGGTGGGGAAGCCAAAAACATTCAGTACTTC.

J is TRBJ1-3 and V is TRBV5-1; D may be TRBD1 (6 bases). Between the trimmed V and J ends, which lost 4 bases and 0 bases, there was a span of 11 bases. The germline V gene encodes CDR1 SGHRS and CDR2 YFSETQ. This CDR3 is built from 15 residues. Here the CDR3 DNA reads TGCGCCAGCAGCCGGGACATCGCCTCTGGAAACACCATATATTTT. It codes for CASSRDIASGNTIYF.